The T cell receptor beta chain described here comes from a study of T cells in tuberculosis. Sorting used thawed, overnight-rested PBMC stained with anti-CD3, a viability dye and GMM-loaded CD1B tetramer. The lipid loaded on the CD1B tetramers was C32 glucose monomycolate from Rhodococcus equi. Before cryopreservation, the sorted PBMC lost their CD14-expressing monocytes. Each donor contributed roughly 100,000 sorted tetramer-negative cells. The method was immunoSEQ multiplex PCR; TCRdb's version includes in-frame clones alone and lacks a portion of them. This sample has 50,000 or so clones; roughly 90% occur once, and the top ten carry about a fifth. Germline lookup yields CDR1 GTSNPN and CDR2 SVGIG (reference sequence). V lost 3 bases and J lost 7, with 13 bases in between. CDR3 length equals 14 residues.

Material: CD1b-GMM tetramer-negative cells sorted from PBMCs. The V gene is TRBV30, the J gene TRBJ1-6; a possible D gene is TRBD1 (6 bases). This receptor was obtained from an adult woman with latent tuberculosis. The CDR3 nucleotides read TGTGCCTGGAGGCTCAGACAGGACAATTCACCCCTCCACTTT. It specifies CAWRLRQDNSPLHF.